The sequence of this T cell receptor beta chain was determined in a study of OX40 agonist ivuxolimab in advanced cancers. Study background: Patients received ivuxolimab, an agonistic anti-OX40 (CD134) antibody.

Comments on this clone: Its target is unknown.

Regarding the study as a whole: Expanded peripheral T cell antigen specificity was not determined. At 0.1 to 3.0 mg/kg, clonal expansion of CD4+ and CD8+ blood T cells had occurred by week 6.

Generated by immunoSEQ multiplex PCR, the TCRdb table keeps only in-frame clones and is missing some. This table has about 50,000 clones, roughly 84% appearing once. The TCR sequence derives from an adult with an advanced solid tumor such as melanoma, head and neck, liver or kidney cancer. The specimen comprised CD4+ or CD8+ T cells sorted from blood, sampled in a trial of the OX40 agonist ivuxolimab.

The CDR3: CASSNAGGGETQYF. The CDR3 bases are TGCGCCAGCAGCAACGCAGGGGGTGGGGAGACCCAGTACTTC. The chain has TRBV5-1 and TRBJ2-5; 7 bases align to TRBD1. CDR1 SGHRS and CDR2 YFSETQ come from the germline V gene. V shed 4 bases, J shed 5 bases, and the junction held 8 bases outside the gene matches. The CDR3 sequence is 14 residues long.